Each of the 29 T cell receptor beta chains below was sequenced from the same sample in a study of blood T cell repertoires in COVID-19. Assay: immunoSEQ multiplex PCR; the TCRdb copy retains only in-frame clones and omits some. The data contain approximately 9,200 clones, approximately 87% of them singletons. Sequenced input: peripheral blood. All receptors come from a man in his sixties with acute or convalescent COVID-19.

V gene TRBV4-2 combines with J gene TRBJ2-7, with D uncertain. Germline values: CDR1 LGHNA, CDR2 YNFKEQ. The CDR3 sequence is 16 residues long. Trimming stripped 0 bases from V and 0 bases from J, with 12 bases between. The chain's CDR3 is CASSQDRGGSSYEQYF. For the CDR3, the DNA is TGTGCCAGCAGCCAAGATAGAGGCGGCAGCTCCTACGAGCAGTACTTC.

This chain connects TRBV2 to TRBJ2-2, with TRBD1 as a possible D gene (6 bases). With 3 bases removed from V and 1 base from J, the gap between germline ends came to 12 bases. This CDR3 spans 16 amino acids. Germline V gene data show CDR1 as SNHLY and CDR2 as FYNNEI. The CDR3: CASSEGHPQNTGELFF. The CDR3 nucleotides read TGTGCCAGCAGTGAGGGACACCCCCAGAACACCGGGGAGCTGTTTTTT. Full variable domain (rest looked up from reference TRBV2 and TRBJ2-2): EPEVTQTPSHQVTQMGQEVILRCVPISNHLYFYWYRQILGQKVEFLVSFYNNEISEKSEIFDDQFSVERPDGSNFTLKIRSTKLEDSAMYFCASSEGHPQNTGELFFGEGSRLTVL.

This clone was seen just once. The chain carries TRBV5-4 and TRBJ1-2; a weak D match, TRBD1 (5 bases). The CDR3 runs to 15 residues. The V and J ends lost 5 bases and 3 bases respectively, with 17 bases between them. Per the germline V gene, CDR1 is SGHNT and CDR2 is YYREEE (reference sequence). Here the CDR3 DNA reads TGTGCCAGCAGTCTGTGGGGCCAGGAACACTATGGCTACACCTTC. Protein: CASSLWGQEHYGYTF.

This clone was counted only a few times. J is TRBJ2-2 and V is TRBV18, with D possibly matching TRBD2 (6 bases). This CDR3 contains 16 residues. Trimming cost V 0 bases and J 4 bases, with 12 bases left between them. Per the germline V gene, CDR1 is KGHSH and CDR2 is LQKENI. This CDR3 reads CASSPPGGAATGELFF. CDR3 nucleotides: TGTGCCAGCTCACCACCGGGCGGGGCGGCCACCGGGGAGCTGTTTTTT. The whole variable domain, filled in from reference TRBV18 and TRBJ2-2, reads NAGVMQNPRHLVRRRGQEARLRCSPMKGHSHVYWYRQLPEEGLKFMVYLQKENIIDESGMPKERFSAEFPKEGPSILRIQQVVRGDSAAYFCASSPPGGAATGELFFGEGSRLTVL.

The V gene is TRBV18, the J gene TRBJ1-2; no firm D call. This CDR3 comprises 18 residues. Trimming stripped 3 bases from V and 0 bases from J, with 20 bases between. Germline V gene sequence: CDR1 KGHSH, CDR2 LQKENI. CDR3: CASSPVHRGERANYGYTF. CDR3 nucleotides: TGTGCCAGCTCACCTGTCCACCGGGGAGAACGTGCTAACTATGGCTACACCTTC.

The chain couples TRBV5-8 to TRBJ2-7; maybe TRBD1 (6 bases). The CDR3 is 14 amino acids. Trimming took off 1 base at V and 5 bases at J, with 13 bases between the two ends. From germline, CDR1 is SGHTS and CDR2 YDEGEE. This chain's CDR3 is CASSLHRASDEQYF. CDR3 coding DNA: TGTGCCAGCAGCTTGCACAGGGCGTCCGACGAGCAGTACTTC.

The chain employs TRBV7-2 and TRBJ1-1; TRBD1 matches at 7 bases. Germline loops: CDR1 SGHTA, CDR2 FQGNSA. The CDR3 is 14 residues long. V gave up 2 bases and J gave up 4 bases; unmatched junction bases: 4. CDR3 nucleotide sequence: TGTGCCAGCAGCTTAACAGGGACAGTCACTGAAGCTTTCTTT. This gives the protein CASSLTGTVTEAFF. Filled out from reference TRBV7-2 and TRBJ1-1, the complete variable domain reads GAGVSQSPSNKVTEKGKDVELRCDPISGHTALYWYRQSLGQGLEFLIYFQGNSAPDKSGLPSDRFSAERTGGSVSTLTIQRTQQEDSAVYLCASSLTGTVTEAFFGQGTRLTVV.

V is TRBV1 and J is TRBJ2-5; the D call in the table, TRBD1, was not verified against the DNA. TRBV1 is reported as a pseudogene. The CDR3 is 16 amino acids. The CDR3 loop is CTSSQLGQGSQETQYF. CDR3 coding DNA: TGCACCAGCAGCCAATTGGGACAGGGGAGCCAAGAGACCCAGTACTTC.

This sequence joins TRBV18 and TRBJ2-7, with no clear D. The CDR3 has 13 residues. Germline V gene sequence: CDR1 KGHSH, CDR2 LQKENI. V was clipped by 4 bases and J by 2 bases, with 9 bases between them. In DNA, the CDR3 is TGTGCCAGCTCACTTTCAATAGCCTACGAGCAGTACGTC. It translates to CASSLSIAYEQYV.

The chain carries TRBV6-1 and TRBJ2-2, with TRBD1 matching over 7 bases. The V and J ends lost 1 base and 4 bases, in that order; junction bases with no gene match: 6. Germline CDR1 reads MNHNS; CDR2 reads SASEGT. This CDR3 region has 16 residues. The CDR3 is CASSEVRTGSTGELFF. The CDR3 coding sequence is TGTGCCAGCAGTGAAGTTAGGACAGGTTCCACCGGGGAGCTGTTTTTT.

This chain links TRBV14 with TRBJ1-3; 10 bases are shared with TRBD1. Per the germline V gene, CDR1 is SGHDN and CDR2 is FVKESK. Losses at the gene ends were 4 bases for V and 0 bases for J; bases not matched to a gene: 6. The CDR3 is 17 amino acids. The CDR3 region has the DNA TGTGCCAGCAGCCCCGTGGGACAGGGGAACTCTGGAAACACCATATATTTT. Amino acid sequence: CASSPVGQGNSGNTIYF. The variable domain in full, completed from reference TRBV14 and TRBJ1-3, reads EAGVTQFPSHSVIEKGQTVTLRCDPISGHDNLYWYRRVMGKEIKFLLHFVKESKQDESGMPNNRFLAERTGGTYSTLKVQPAELEDSGVYFCASSPVGQGNSGNTIYFGEGSWLTVV.

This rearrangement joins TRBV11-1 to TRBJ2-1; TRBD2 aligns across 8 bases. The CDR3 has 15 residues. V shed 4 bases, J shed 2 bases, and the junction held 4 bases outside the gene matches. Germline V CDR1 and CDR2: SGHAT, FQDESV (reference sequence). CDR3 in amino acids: CASSSGGGTYNEQFF. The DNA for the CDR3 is TGTGCCAGCAGCTCGGGGGGGGGCACCTACAATGAGCAGTTCTTC.

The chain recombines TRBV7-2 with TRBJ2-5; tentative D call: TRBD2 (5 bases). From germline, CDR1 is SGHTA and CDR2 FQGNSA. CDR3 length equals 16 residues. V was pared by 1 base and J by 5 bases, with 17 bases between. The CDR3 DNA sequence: TGTGCCAGCAGCTTAGAGGACCCGGGTCCGGGGGAGACCCAGTACTTC. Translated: CASSLEDPGPGETQYF. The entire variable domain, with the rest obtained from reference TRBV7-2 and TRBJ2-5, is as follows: GAGVSQSPSNKVTEKGKDVELRCDPISGHTALYWYRQSLGQGLEFLIYFQGNSAPDKSGLPSDRFSAERTGGSVSTLTIQRTQQEDSAVYLCASSLEDPGPGETQYFGPGTRLLVL.

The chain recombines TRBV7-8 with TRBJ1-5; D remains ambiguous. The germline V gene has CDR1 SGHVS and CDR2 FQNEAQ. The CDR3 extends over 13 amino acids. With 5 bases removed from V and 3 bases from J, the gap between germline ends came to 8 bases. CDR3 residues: CASSPGSNQPQHF. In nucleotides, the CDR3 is TGTGCCAGCAGCCCGGGATCCAATCAGCCCCAGCATTTT.

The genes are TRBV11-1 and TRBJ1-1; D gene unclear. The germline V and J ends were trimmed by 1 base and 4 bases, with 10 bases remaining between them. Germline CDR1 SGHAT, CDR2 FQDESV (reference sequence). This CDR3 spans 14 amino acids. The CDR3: CASSLGEVFTEAFF. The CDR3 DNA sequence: TGTGCCAGCAGCTTAGGAGAAGTCTTCACTGAAGCTTTCTTT.

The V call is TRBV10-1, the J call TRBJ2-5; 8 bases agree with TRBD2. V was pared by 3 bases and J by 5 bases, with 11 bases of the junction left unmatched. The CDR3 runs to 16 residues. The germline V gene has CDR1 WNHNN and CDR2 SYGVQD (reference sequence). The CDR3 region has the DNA TGCGCCAGCAGTGAATGGGGCGGGGGGAGGATGGAGACCCAGTACTTC. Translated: CASSEWGGGRMETQYF.

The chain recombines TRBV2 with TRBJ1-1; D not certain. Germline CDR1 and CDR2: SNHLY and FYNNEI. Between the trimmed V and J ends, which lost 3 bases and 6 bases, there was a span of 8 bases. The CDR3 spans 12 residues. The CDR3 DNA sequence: TGTGCCAGCAGTGATTTTGGCCCTGAAGCTTTCTTT. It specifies CASSDFGPEAFF.

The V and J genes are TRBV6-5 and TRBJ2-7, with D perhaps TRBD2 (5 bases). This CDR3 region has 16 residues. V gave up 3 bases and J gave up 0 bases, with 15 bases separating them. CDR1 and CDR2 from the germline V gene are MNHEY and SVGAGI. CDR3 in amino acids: CASSYLTGSGSYEQYF. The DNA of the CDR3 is TGTGCCAGCAGTTATTTAACGGGATCGGGCTCCTACGAGCAGTACTTC.

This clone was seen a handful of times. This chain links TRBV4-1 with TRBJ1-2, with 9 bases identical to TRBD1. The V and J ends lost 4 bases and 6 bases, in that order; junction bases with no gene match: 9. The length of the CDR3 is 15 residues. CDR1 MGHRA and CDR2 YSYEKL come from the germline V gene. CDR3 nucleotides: TGCGCCAGCAGCCTAAGTGGGACAGGGATAAATGGCTACACCTTC. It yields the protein CASSLSGTGINGYTF.

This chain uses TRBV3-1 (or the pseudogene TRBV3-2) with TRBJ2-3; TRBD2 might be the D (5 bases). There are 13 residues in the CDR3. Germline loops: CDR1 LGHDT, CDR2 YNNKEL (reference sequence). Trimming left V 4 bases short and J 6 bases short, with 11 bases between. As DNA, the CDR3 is TGTGCCAGCAGCCGAGACGGGGAGGATACGCAGTATTTT. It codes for CASSRDGEDTQYF.

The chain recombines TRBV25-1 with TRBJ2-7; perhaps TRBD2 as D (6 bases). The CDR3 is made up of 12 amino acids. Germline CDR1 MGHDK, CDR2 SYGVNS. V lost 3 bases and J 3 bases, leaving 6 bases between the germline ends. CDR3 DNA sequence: TGTGCCAGCAGTGACGGGGGCTACGAGCAGTACGTC. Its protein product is CASSDGGYEQYV.

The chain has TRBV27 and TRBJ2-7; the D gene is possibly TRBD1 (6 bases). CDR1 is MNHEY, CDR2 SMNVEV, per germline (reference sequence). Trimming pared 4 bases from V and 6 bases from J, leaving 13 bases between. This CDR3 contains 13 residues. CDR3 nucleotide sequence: TGTGCCAGCAGTTCGAAACAGGGAACCGAGCAGTACGTC. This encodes CASSSKQGTEQYV.

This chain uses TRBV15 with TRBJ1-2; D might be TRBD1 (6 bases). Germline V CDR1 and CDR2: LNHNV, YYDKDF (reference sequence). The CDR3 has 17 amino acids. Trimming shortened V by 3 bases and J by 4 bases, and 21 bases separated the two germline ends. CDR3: CATSSGAGDKTFYGYTF. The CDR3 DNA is TGTGCCACCAGCAGCGGGGCAGGGGATAAGACCTTCTATGGCTACACCTTC.

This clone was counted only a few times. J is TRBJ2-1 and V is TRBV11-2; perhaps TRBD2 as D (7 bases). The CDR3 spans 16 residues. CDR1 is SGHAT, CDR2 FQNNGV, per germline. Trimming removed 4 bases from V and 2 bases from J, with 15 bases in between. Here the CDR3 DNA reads TGTGCCAGCAGCTCGGGAAGCGGGGACACCTACAATGAGCAGTTCTTC. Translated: CASSSGSGDTYNEQFF.

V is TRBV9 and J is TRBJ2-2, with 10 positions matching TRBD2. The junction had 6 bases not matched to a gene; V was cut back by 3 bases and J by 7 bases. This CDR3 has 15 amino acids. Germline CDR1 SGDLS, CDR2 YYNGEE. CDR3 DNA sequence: TGTGCCAGCAGCGGGCTAGCGGGAGTCGGCGGGGAGCTGTTTTTT. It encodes CASSGLAGVGGELFF.

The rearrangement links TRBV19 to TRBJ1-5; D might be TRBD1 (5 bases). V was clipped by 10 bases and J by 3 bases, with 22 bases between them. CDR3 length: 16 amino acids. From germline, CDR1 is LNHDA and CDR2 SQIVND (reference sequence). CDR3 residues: CATAGGGWDLNQPQHF. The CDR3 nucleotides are TGTGCCACAGCTGGGGGAGGCTGGGACCTCAATCAGCCCCAGCATTTT.

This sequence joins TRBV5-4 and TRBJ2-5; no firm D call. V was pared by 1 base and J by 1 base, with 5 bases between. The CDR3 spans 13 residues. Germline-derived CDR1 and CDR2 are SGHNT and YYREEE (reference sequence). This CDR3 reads CASSLPSQETQYF. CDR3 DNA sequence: TGTGCCAGCAGCTTGCCTAGCCAAGAGACCCAGTACTTC. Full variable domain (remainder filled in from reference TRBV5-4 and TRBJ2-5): ETGVTQSPTHLIKTRGQQVTLRCSSQSGHNTVSWYQQALGQGPQFIFQYYREEENGRGNFPPRFSGLQFPNYSSELNVNALELDDSALYLCASSLPSQETQYFGPGTRLLVL.

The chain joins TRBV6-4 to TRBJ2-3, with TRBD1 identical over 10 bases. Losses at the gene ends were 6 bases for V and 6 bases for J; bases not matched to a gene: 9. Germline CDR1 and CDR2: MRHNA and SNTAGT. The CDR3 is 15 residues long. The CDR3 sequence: CASSAGQGETDTQYF. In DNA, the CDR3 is TGTGCCAGCAGCGCCGGACAGGGGGAAACGGATACGCAGTATTTT.

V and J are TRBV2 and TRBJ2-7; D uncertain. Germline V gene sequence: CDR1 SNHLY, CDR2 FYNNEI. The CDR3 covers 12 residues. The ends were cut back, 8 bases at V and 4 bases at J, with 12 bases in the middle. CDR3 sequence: CASSGARYEQYF. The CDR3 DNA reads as TGTGCCAGCTCTGGAGCCAGATACGAGCAGTACTTC.